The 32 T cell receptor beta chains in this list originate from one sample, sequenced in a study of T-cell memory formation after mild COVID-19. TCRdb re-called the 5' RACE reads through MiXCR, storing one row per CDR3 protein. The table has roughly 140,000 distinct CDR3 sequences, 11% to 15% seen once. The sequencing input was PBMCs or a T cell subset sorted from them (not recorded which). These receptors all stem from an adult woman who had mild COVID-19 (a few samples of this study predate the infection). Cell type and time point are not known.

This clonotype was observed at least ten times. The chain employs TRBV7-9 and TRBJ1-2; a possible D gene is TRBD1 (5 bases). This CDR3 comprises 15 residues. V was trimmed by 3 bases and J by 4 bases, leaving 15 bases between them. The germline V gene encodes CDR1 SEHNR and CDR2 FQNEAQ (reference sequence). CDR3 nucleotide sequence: TGTGCCAGCAGCTTTCCGGACACTCGGTCCTATGGCTACACCTTC. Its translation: CASSFPDTRSYGYTF.

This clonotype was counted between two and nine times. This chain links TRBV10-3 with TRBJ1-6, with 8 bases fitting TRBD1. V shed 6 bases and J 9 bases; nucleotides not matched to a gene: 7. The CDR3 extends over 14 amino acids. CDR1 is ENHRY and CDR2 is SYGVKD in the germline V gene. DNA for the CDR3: TGTGCCATCAGGGAGGGACAGGAGGGTTCACCCCTCCACTTT. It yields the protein CAIREGQEGSPLHF.

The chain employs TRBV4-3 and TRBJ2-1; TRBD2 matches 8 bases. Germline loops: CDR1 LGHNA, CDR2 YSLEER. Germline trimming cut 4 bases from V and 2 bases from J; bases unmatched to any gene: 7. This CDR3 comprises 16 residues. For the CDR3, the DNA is TGCGCCAGCAGCCGGGTAGCGGGGCAGGCCTACAATGAGCAGTTCTTC. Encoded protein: CASSRVAGQAYNEQFF.

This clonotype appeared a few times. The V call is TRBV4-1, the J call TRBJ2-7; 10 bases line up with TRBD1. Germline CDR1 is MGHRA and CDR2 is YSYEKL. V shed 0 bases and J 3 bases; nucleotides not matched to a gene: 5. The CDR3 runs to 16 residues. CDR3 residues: CASSQEGDRGVYEQYF. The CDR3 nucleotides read TGCGCCAGCAGCCAAGAGGGGGACAGGGGAGTCTACGAGCAGTACTTC.

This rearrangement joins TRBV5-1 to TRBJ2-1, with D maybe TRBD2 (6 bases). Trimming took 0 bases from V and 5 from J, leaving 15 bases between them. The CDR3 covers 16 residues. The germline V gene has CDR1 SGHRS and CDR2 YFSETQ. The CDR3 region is CASSLAGLPLNNEQFF. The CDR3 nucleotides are TGCGCCAGCAGCTTGGCGGGACTCCCTCTAAACAATGAGCAGTTCTTC.

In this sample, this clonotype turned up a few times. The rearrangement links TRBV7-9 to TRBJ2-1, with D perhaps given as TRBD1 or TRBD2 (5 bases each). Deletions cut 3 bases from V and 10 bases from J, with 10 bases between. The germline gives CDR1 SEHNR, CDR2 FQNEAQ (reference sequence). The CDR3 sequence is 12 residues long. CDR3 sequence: CASSFGGREQFF. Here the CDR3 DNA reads TGTGCCAGCAGCTTTGGGGGTAGGGAGCAGTTCTTC.

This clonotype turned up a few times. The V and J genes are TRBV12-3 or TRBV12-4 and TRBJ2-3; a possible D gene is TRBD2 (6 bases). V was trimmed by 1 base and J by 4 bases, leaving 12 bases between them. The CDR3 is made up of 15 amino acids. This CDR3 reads CASSLVPGLSDTQYF. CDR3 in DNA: TGTGCCAGCAGTTTAGTCCCGGGACTTTCAGATACGCAGTATTTT.

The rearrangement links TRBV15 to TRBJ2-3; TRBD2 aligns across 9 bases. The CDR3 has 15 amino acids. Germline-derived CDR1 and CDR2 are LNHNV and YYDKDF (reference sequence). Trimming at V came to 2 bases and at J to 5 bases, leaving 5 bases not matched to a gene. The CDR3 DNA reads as TGTGCCACCAGCAGACTAGCGGGATTTCAAGATACGCAGTATTTT. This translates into CATSRLAGFQDTQYF. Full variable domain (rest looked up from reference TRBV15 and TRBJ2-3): DAMVIQNPRYQVTQFGKPVTLSCSQTLNHNVMYWYQQKSSQAPKLLFHYYDKDFNNEADTPDNFQSRRPNTSFCFLDIRSPGLGDTAMYLCATSRLAGFQDTQYFGPGTRLTVL.

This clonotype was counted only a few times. Here the CDR3 DNA reads TGTGCCAGCAGTGGGCCGGGACAGGGGTTGGACGAGCAGTACTTC. This codes for CASSGPGQGLDEQYF. The genes are TRBV2 and TRBJ2-7; 10 nucleotides match TRBD1. This CDR3 is 15 amino acids long. Germline assignment: CDR1 SNHLY and CDR2 FYNNEI. Trimming took 4 bases from V and 5 from J; bases not matched to a gene: 8.

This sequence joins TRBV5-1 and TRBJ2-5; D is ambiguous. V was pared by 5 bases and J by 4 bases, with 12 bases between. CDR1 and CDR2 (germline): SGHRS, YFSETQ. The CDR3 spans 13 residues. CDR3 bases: TGCGCCAGCAGGTCCGTATTGGGAGAGACCCAGTACTTC. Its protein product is CASRSVLGETQYF.

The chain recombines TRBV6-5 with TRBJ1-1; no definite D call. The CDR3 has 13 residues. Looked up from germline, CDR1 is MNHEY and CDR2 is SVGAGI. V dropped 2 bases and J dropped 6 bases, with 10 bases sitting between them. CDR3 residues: CASSYTEGPEAFF. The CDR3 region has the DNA TGTGCCAGCAGTTACACAGAGGGCCCTGAAGCTTTCTTT.

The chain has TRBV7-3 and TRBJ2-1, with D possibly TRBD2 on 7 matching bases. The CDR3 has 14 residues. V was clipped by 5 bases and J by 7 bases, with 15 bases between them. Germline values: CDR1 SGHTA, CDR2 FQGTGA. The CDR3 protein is CASSLGGGGNEQFF. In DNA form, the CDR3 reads TGTGCCAGCAGCCTTGGCGGGGGCGGGAATGAGCAGTTCTTC.

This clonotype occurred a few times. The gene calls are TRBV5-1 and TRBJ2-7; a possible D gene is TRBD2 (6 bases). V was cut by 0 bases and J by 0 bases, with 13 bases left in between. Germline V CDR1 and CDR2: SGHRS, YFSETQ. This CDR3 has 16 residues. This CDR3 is CASSLDGDSSSYEQYF. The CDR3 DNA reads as TGCGCCAGCAGCTTGGATGGGGACTCCTCCTCCTACGAGCAGTACTTC. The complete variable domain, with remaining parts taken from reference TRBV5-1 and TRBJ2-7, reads KAGVTQTPRYLIKTRGQQVTLSCSPISGHRSVSWYQQTPGQGLQFLFEYFSETQRNKGNFPGRFSGRQFSNSRSEMNVSTLELGDSALYLCASSLDGDSSSYEQYFGPGTRLTVT.

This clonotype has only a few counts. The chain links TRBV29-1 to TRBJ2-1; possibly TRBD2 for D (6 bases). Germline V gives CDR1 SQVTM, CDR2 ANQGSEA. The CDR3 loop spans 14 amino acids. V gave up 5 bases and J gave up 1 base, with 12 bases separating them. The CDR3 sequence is CSVTSRGSYNEQFF. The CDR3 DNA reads TGCAGCGTTACCTCGCGGGGATCCTACAATGAGCAGTTCTTC.

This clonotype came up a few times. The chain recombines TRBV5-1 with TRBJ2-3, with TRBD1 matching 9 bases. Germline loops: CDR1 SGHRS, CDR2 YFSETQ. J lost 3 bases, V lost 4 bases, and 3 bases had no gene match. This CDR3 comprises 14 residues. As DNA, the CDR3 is TGCGCCAGCAGCCCAGGGACAGGGACAGATACGCAGTATTTT. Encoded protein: CASSPGTGTDTQYF.

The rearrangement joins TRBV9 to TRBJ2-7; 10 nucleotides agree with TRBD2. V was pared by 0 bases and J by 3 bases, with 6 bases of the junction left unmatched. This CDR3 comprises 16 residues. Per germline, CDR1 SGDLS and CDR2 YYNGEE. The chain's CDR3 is CASSVGASGGYYEQYF. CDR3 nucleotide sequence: TGTGCCAGCAGCGTAGGAGCTAGCGGGGGATACTACGAGCAGTACTTC.

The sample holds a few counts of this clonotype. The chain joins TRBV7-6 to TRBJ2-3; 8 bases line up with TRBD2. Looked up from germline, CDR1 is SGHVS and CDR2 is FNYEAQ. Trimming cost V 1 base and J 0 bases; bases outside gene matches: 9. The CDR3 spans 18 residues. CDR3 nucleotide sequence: TGTGCCAGCAGCTTAGGGAGACTAGCGCGGCAAAGCACAGATACGCAGTATTTT. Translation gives CASSLGRLARQSTDTQYF. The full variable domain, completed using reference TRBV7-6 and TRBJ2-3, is GAGVSQSPRYKVTKRGQDVALRCDPISGHVSLYWYRQALGQGPEFLTYFNYEAQQDKSGLPNDRFSAERPEGSISTLTIQRTEQRDSAMYRCASSLGRLARQSTDTQYFGPGTRLTVL.

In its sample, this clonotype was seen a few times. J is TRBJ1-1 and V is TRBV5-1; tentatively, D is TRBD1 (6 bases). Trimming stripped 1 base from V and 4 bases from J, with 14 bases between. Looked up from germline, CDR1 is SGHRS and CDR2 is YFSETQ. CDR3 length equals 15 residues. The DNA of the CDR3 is TGCGCCAGCAGCTTGTCGGCAGGGGAGAGCACTGAAGCTTTCTTT. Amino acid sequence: CASSLSAGESTEAFF.

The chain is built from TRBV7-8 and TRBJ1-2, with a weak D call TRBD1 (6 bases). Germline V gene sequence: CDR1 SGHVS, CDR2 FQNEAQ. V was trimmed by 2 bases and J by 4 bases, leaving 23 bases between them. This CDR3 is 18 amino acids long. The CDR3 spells CASSLWTQGRRDLYGYTF. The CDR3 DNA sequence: TGTGCCAGCAGCTTATGGACTCAGGGGCGCCGAGACCTCTATGGCTACACCTTC. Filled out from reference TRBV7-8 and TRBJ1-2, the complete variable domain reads GAGVSQSPRYKVAKRGQDVALRCDPISGHVSLFWYQQALGQGPEFLTYFQNEAQLDKSGLPSDRFFAERPEGSVSTLKIQRTQQEDSAVYLCASSLWTQGRRDLYGYTFGSGTRLTVV.

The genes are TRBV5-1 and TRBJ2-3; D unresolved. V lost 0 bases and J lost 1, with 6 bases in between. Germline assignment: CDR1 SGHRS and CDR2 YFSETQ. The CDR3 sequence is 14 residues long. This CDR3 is CASSLGRGTDTQYF. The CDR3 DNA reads TGCGCCAGCAGCTTGGGCCGCGGCACAGATACGCAGTATTTT.

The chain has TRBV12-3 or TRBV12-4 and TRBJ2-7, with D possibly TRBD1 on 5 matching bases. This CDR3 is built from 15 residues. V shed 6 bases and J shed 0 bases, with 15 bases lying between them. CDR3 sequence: CASSIEVGLSYEQYF. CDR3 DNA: TGTGCCAGCAGCATCGAAGTGGGGCTCTCCTACGAGCAGTACTTC.

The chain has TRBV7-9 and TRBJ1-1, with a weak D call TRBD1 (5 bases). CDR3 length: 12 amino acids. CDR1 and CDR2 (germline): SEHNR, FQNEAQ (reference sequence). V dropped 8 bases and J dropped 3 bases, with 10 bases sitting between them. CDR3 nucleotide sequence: TGTGCCAGCCGGGGGTTGCACACTGAAGCTTTCTTT. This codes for CASRGLHTEAFF.

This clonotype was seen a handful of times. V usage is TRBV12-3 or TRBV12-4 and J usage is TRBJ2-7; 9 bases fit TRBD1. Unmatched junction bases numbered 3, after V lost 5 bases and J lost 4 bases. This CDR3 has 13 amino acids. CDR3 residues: CASSVDRGYEQYF. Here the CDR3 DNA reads TGTGCCAGCAGTGTGGACAGGGGTTACGAGCAGTACTTC.

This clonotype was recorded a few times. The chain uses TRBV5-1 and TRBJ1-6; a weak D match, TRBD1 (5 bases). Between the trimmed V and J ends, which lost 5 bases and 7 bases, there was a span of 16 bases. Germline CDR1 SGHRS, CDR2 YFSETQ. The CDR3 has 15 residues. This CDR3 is CASRDERGENSPLHF. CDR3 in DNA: TGCGCCAGCAGAGACGAAAGGGGTGAGAATTCACCCCTCCACTTT. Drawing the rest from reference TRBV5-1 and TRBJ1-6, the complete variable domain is KAGVTQTPRYLIKTRGQQVTLSCSPISGHRSVSWYQQTPGQGLQFLFEYFSETQRNKGNFPGRFSGRQFSNSRSEMNVSTLELGDSALYLCASRDERGENSPLHFGNGTRLTVT.

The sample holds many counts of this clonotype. CDR3 residues: CASSLEVADEETQYF. The CDR3 DNA follows: TGTGCCAGCAGCTTGGAGGTGGCGGACGAAGAGACCCAGTACTTC. The rearrangement links TRBV5-5 to TRBJ2-5; D ambiguous. Deletions cut 0 bases from V and 3 bases from J, with 12 bases between. The CDR3 totals 15 residues. Germline values: CDR1 SGHKS, CDR2 YYEKEE (reference sequence).

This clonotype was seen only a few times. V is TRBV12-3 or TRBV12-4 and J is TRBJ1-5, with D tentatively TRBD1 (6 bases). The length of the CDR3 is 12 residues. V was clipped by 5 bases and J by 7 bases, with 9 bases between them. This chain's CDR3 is CASSPGQQPQHF. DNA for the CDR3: TGTGCCAGCAGTCCAGGACAGCAGCCCCAGCATTTT.

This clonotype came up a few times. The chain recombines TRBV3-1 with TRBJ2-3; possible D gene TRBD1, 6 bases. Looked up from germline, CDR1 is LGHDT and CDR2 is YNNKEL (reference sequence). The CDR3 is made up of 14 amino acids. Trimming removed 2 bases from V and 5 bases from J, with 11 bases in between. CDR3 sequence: CASSQIQGQDTQYF. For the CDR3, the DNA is TGTGCCAGCAGCCAAATCCAGGGGCAAGATACGCAGTATTTT.

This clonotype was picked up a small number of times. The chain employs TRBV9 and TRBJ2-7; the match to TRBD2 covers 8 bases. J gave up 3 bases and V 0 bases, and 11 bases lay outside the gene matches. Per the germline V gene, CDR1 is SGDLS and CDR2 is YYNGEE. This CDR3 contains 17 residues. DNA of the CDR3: TGTGCCAGCAGCGTAGGAGCGGAGGCTAGCGGGTACTACGAGCAGTACTTC. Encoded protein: CASSVGAEASGYYEQYF.

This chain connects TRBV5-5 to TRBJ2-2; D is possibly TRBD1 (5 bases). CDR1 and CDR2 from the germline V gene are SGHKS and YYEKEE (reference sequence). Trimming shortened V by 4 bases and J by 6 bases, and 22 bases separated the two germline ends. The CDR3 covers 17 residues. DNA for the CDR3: TGTGCCAGCAGCCTTGGGCGGAGATTCAGGGAATCCGGGGAGCTGTTTTTT. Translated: CASSLGRRFRESGELFF. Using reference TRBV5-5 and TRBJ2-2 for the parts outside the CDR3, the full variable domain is DAGVTQSPTHLIKTRGQQVTLRCSPISGHKSVSWYQQVLGQGPQFIFQYYEKEERGRGNFPDRFSARQFPNYSSELNVNALLLGDSALYLCASSLGRRFRESGELFFGEGSRLTVL.

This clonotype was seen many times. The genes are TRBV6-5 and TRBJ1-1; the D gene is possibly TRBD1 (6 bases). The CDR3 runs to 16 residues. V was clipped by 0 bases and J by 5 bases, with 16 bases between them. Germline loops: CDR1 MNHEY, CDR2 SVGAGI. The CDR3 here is CASSYSIAGEGTEAFF. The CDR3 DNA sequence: TGTGCCAGCAGTTACTCGATTGCAGGGGAAGGTACTGAAGCTTTCTTT.

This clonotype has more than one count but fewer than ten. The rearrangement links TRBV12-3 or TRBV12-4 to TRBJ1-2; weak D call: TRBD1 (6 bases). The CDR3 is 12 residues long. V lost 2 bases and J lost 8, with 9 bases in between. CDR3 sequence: CASSLQGTGYTF. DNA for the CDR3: TGTGCCAGCAGTTTACAGGGGACGGGCTACACCTTC.

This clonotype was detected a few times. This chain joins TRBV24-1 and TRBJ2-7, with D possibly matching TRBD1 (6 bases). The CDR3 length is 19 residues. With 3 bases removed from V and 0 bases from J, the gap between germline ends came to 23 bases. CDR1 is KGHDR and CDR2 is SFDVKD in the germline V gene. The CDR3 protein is CATSDTSGSGQNPSYEQYF. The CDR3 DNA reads TGTGCCACCAGTGATACCTCCGGGTCCGGACAGAACCCCTCCTACGAGCAGTACTTC.